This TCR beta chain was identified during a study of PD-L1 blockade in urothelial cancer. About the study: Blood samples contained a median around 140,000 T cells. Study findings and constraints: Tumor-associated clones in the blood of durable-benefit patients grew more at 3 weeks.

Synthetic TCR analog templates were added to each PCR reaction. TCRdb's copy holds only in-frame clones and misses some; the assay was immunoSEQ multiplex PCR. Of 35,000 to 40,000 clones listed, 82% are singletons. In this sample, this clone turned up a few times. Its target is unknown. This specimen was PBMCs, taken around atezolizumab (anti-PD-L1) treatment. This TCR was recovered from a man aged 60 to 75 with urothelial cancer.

The CDR3 is CASSESSGGAEQYF. In DNA, the CDR3 is TGCGCCAGCAGTGAGTCGTCAGGGGGCGCCGAGCAGTACTTC. J is TRBJ2-7 and V is TRBV10-2; TRBD1 matches at 8 bases. Looked up from germline, CDR1 is WSHSY and CDR2 is SAAADI. The CDR3 length is 14 residues. V lost 0 bases and J lost 6; bases outside the gene matches: 4.